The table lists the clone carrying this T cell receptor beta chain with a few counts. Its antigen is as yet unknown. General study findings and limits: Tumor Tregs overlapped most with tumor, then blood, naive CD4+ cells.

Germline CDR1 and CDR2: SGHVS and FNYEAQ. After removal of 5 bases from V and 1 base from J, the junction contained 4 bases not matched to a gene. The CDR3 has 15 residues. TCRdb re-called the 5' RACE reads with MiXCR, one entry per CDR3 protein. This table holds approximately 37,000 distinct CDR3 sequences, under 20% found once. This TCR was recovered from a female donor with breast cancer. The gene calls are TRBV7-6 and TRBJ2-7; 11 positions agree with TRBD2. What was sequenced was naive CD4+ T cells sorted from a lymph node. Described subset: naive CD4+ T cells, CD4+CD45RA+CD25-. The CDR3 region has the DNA TGTGCCAGCAGCACGACTAGCGGGAAATCCTACGAGCAGTACTTC. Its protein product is CASSTTSGKSYEQYF.